The 10 T cell receptor beta chains below were found in one sample sequenced in a study of T cells after yellow fever vaccination. TCRdb reprocessed the 5' RACE reads with MiXCR, giving one entry per CDR3 protein. The table shows about 75,000 distinct CDR3 sequences, with about 7.2% occurring only once. The source was CD8+ T cells sorted from PBMCs, collected 9 to 11 days after the first yellow fever vaccination. The receptor source for this set is a man aged 18 to 29 who received the YFV17D yellow fever vaccine.

There are many counts of this clonotype. The rearrangement joins TRBV9 to TRBJ2-5; D gene unclear. This CDR3 has 15 amino acids. Deletions cut 4 bases from V and 5 bases from J, with 18 bases between. The germline CDR1 and CDR2 sequences are SGDLS and YYNGEE. The CDR3 bases are TGTGCCAGCAGCCATACACCGGCCCCGACGGAGACCCAGTACTTC. It translates to CASSHTPAPTETQYF.

This clonotype has ten or more counts. The J gene is TRBJ2-7, the V gene TRBV20-1; 9 bases agree with TRBD1. The ends lost 1 base at V and 5 bases at J; junction bases unmatched: 9. This CDR3 region has 15 residues. Germline lookup yields CDR1 DFQATT and CDR2 SNEGSKA (reference sequence). For the CDR3, the DNA is TGCAGTGCTAGAGTTCTGGACAGGGGATCCAACGAGCAGTACTTC. As protein: CSARVLDRGSNEQYF.

Regarding this clonotype: A read error may explain this, as a much larger clone is one base away. J is TRBJ2-3 and V is TRBV11-2; 8 positions agree with TRBD2. Germline assignment: CDR1 SGHAT and CDR2 FQNNGV. The CDR3 totals 18 residues. The CDR3 region is CASILFQRGTLNTDTQYF. The DNA of the CDR3 is TGTGCCAGCATCTTATTCCAGCGGGGGACCTTAAACACAGATACGCAGTATTTT.

This clonotype was observed many times. The rearrangement links TRBV7-9 to TRBJ1-1; D might be TRBD1 (5 bases). The CDR3 has 12 amino acids. Trimming stripped 4 bases from V and 8 bases from J, with 11 bases between. The germline V gene has CDR1 SEHNR and CDR2 FQNEAQ (reference sequence). DNA for the CDR3: TGTGCCAGCAGCTCTTATCGGACAGAAGCTTTCTTT. Protein sequence: CASSSYRTEAFF.

This clonotype was counted at least ten times. The genes are TRBV7-6 and TRBJ1-1; TRBD1 is a possible D gene (5 bases). The germline CDR1 and CDR2 sequences are SGHVS and FNYEAQ. V shed 4 bases and J shed 4 bases, with 10 bases lying between them. The CDR3 has 13 amino acids. CDR3 sequence (DNA): TGTGCCAGCAGCTCCAGGGTGAGCACTGAAGCTTTCTTT. Its protein product is CASSSRVSTEAFF.

The sample holds a few counts of this clonotype. V usage is TRBV7-2 and J usage is TRBJ2-3, with TRBD2 matching 8 bases. CDR1 is SGHTA and CDR2 is FQGNSA in the germline V gene. Trimming cost V 7 bases and J 4 bases; bases outside gene matches: 7. CDR3 length: 14 residues. The CDR3 spells CASNPAGDSDTQYF. The CDR3, as DNA: TGTGCCAGCAACCCAGCGGGGGACTCAGATACGCAGTATTTT. The full variable domain, in which reference TRBV7-2 and TRBJ2-3 provide the parts outside the CDR3, is GAGVSQSPSNKVTEKGKDVELRCDPISGHTALYWYRQSLGQGLEFLIYFQGNSAPDKSGLPSDRFSAERTGGSVSTLTIQRTQQEDSAVYLCASNPAGDSDTQYFGPGTRLTVL.

The chain joins TRBV4-2 to TRBJ2-2, with D possibly being TRBD2 (7 bases). Between the trimmed V and J ends, which lost 1 base and 3 bases, there was a span of 18 bases. The germline V gene has CDR1 LGHNA and CDR2 YNFKEQ. The CDR3 is 18 residues long. CDR3 residues: CASSQAPTRGRHTGELFF. The CDR3 nucleotides read TGTGCCAGCAGCCAAGCCCCTACGCGGGGGCGCCACACCGGGGAGCTGTTTTTT.

This clonotype was seen repeatedly, ten times or more. This chain uses TRBV4-2 with TRBJ2-2, with 11 positions matching TRBD2. With V trimmed by 0 bases and J by 2 bases, 11 bases remained unmatched. The CDR3 spans 20 residues. Germline V gene sequence: CDR1 LGHNA, CDR2 YNFKEQ. The CDR3 region is CASSQDLGLAGGPNTGELFF. CDR3 coding DNA: TGTGCCAGCAGCCAAGATCTGGGCCTAGCGGGGGGCCCAAACACCGGGGAGCTGTTTTTT.

V usage is TRBV7-3 and J usage is TRBJ2-5, with D possibly being TRBD2 (7 bases). CDR1 SGHTA and CDR2 FQGTGA come from the germline V gene. Trimming removed 1 base at V and 0 bases at J, with 12 bases between. The length of the CDR3 is 16 residues. CDR3 sequence reads: CASSLRGRGYQETQYF. The CDR3 nucleotides read TGTGCCAGCAGCTTAAGGGGGCGGGGGTACCAAGAGACCCAGTACTTC.

This clonotype has at least ten counts. The chain uses TRBV11-2 and TRBJ2-3; D is undetermined. CDR1 SGHAT and CDR2 FQNNGV come from the germline V gene. Trimming removed 6 bases from V and 2 bases from J, with 12 bases in between. The CDR3 is 14 amino acids. CDR3 nucleotide sequence: TGTGCCAGCAGTGTTCCCCGAGACACAGATACGCAGTATTTT. It codes for CASSVPRDTDTQYF.